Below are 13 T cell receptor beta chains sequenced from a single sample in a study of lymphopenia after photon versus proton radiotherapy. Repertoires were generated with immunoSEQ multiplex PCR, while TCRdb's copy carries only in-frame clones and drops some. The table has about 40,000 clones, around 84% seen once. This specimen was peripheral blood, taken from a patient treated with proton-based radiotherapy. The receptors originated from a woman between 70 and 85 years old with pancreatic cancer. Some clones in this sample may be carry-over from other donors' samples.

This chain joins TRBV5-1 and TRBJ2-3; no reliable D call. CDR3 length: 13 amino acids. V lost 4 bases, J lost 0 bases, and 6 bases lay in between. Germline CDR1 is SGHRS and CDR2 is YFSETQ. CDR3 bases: TGCGCCAGCAGCGAGCGAAGCACAGATACGCAGTATTTT. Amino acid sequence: CASSERSTDTQYF.

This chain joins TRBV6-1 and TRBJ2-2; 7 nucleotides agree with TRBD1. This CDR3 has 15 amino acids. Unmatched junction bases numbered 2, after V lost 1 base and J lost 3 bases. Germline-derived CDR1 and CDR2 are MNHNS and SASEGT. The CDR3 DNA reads TGTGCCAGCAGTGAAGGCACAGGGGACACCGGGGAGCTGTTTTTT. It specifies CASSEGTGDTGELFF.

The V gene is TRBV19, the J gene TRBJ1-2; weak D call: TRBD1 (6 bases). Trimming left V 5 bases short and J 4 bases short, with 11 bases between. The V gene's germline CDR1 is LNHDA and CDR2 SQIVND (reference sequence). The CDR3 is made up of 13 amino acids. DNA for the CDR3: TGTGCCAGTAGTCAGGACAGCCGCTATGGCTACACCTTC. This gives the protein CASSQDSRYGYTF.

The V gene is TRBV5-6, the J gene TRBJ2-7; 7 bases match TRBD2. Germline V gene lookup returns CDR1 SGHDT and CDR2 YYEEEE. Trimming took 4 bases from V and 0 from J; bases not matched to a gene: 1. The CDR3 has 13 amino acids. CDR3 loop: CASSSGVSYEQYF. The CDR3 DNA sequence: TGTGCCAGCAGCAGCGGGGTCTCCTACGAGCAGTACTTC.

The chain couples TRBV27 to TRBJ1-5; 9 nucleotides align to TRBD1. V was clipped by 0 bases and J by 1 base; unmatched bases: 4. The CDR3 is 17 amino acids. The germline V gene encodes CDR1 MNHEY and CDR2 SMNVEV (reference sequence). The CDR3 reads CASSLSRGQGSNQPQHF. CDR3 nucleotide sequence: TGTGCCAGCAGTTTATCGCGTGGACAGGGGAGCAATCAGCCCCAGCATTTT.

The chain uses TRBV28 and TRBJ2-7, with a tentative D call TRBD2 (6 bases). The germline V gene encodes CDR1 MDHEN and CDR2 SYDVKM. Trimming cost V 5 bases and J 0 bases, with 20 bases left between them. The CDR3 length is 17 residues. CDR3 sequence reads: CASSPPLTSPGSYEQYF. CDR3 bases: TGTGCCAGCAGTCCCCCCCTCACTAGCCCCGGCTCCTACGAGCAGTACTTC.

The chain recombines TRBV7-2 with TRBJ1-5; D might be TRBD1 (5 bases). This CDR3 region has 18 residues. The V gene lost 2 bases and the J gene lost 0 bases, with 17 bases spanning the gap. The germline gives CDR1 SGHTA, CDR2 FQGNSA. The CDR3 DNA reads TGTGCCAGCAGCTTAAACCGGCTAGGGGTCGGTAGCAATCAGCCCCAGCATTTT. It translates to CASSLNRLGVGSNQPQHF.

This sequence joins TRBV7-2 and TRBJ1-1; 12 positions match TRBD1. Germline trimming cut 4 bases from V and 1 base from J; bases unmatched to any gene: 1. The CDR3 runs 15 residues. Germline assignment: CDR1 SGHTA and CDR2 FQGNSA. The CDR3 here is CASSWDRGPNTEAFF. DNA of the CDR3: TGTGCCAGCAGCTGGGACAGGGGGCCGAACACTGAAGCTTTCTTT.

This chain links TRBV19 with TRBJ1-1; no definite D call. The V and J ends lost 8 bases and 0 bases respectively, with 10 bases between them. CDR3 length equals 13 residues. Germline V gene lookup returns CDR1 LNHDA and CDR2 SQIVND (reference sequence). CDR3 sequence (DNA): TGTGCCAGTCAAAACATTGTGAACACTGAAGCTTTCTTT. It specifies CASQNIVNTEAFF.

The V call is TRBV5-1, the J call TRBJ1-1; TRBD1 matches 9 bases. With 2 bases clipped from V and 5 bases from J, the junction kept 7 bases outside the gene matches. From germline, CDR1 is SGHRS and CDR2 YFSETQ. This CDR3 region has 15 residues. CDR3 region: CASSFTGGGGTEAFF. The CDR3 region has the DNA TGCGCCAGCAGCTTCACAGGGGGCGGTGGGACTGAAGCTTTCTTT. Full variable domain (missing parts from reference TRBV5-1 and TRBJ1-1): KAGVTQTPRYLIKTRGQQVTLSCSPISGHRSVSWYQQTPGQGLQFLFEYFSETQRNKGNFPGRFSGRQFSNSRSEMNVSTLELGDSALYLCASSFTGGGGTEAFFGQGTRLTVV.

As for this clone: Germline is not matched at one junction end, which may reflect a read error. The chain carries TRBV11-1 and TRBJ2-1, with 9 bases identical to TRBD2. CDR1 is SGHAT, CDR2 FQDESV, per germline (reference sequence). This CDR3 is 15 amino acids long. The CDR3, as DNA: TGTGCCAGCAGCCTAGCGGGAAATCCCTACAATGAGCAGTTCTTC. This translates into CASSLAGNPYNEQFF. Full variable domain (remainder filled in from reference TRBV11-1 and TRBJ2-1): EAEVAQSPRYKITEKSQAVAFWCDPISGHATLYWYRQILGQGPELLVQFQDESVVDDSQLPKDRFSAERLKGVDSTLKIQPAELGDSAMYLCASSLAGNPYNEQFFGPGTRLTVL.

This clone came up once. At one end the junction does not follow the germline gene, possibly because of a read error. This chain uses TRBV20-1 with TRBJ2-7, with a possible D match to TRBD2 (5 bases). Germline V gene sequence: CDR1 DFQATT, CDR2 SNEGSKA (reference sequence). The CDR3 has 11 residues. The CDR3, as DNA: TGCAGTGCTAGAGACGCCCCACTAGAGTCCTTC. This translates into CSARDAPLESF.

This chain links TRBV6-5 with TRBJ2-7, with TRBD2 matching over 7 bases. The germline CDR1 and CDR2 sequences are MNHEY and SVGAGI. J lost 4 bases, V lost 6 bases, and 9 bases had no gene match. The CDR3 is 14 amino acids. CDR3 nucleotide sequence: TGTGCCAGCAGAGACTCGGCTAGCGGATACGAGCAGTACTTC. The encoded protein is CASRDSASGYEQYF.